Following are 14 T cell receptor beta chains from one sample sequenced in a study of cytomegalovirus exposure and HLA in healthy donors (dated by TCRdb to about 2017). Receptor amplification or capture employed the immunoSEQ multiplex PCR assay. For the multiplex PCR, a mixture combining 60 forward primers for TCR Vbeta segments and 13 reverse primers for TCR Jbeta segments was used. The table comes from immuneACCESS by way of TCRdb, which keeps in-frame sequences with V and J called. Part of the clones is missing from these tables; in studies checked, under half for an unresolved V gene and the rest for unknown reasons. The sample's records list 130,000 or so clones. The ten biggest clones cover around 2.2% of the sample. The sequenced sample was PBMCs. The source is a woman aged 18 to 35 in good health and CMV-seronegative.

V usage is TRBV4-2 and J usage is TRBJ1-2; weak D call: TRBD1 (5 bases). The CDR3 runs to 17 residues. Germline V gene sequence: CDR1 LGHNA, CDR2 YNFKEQ. Trimming stripped 0 bases from V and 0 bases from J, with 14 bases between. CDR3 amino acids: CASSQDRRGKSNYGYTF. The CDR3 DNA reads TGTGCCAGCAGCCAAGATAGGCGGGGGAAATCTAACTATGGCTACACCTTC.

The chain carries TRBV5-6 and TRBJ2-7, with TRBD2 identical over 10 bases. V trimming: 3 bases; J trimming: 5 bases; junction bases outside the gene matches: 5. The CDR3 is 14 residues long. Germline V gene sequence: CDR1 SGHDT, CDR2 YYEEEE. CDR3 in amino acids: CASSSASGSHEQYF. The CDR3 region has the DNA TGTGCCAGCAGCTCGGCTAGCGGGAGCCACGAGCAGTACTTC.

The chain carries TRBV7-8 and TRBJ2-7; the D gene is possibly TRBD2 (6 bases). Trimming shortened V by 5 bases and J by 0 bases, and 17 bases separated the two germline ends. Germline loops: CDR1 SGHVS, CDR2 FQNEAQ. The CDR3 spans 16 residues. The DNA for the CDR3 is TGTGCCAGCAGCCCCGCGGGGATGGCTGCCTCCTACGAGCAGTACTTC. Its protein is CASSPAGMAASYEQYF.

The chain employs TRBV27 and TRBJ1-1; D uncertain. The V end lost 6 bases, the J end lost 6 bases, and 14 bases lay between the germline ends. The CDR3 covers 13 residues. Germline CDR1 is MNHEY and CDR2 is SMNVEV (reference sequence). The CDR3 sequence is CASRNPGLAEAFF. The CDR3 DNA reads as TGTGCCAGCAGAAACCCCGGACTGGCTGAAGCTTTCTTT.

V and J are TRBV2 and TRBJ2-1; 8 bases fit TRBD2. The V gene's germline CDR1 is SNHLY and CDR2 FYNNEI. J lost 5 bases, V lost 4 bases, and 4 bases had no gene match. The CDR3 has 14 amino acids. The CDR3 DNA sequence: TGTGCCAGCAGTGGGACTAGCAGACACAATGAGCAGTTCTTC. This encodes CASSGTSRHNEQFF.

The J gene is TRBJ2-2, the V gene TRBV19; D gene unclear. The length of the CDR3 is 12 residues. CDR1 and CDR2 from the germline V gene are LNHDA and SQIVND (reference sequence). Trimming cost V 6 bases and J 6 bases, with 8 bases left between them. The CDR3 nucleotides read TGTGCCAGTAGCCTTCGGTCCGGGGAGCTGTTTTTT. This codes for CASSLRSGELFF.

The chain has TRBV9 and TRBJ2-3; D not certain. The CDR3 totals 15 residues. Germline loops: CDR1 SGDLS, CDR2 YYNGEE. The germline V and J ends were trimmed by 0 bases and 3 bases, with 11 bases remaining between them. This CDR3 reads CASSVAPFSTDTQYF. The CDR3 region has the DNA TGTGCCAGCAGCGTAGCTCCTTTCTCTACAGATACGCAGTATTTT.

The J gene is TRBJ2-3, the V gene TRBV9, with 8 bases fitting TRBD2. After removal of 3 bases from V and 5 bases from J, the junction contained 14 bases not matched to a gene. This CDR3 is 17 amino acids long. Germline-derived CDR1 and CDR2 are SGDLS and YYNGEE. The CDR3 DNA reads as TGTGCCAGCAGCGGCCCAAAGGGAGCGGGAGTTGGAGATACGCAGTATTTT. Its protein product is CASSGPKGAGVGDTQYF.

The CDR3 DNA reads as TGTGCCAGCAGGCGGGCTAGCGGGAGTCGGAATGAGCAGTTCTTC. This translates into CASRRASGSRNEQFF. The rearrangement joins TRBV2 to TRBJ2-1; TRBD2 matches 10 bases. Looked up from germline, CDR1 is SNHLY and CDR2 is FYNNEI. The CDR3 consists of 15 residues. V dropped 6 bases and J dropped 7; count of bases not matched to a gene: 9.

This sequence joins TRBV5-1 and TRBJ1-3, with a possible D match to TRBD1 (5 bases). The length of the CDR3 is 15 residues. V shed 4 bases and J shed 4 bases, with 15 bases lying between them. Germline assignment: CDR1 SGHRS and CDR2 YFSETQ. The CDR3 loop reads CASSIDGGAGNTIYF. In nucleotides, the CDR3 is TGCGCCAGCAGCATCGACGGCGGGGCCGGAAACACCATATATTTT.

The chain joins TRBV20-1 to TRBJ2-7; 10 bases agree with TRBD2. The CDR3 sequence is 11 residues long. Germline V gene lookup returns CDR1 DFQATT and CDR2 SNEGSKA (reference sequence). The CDR3 DNA reads as TGCAGAGCGGGAGGGCCCTACGAGCAGTACTTC. It is translated as CRAGGPYEQYF.

The rearrangement uses TRBV7-3 and TRBJ2-3; TRBD2 matches at 8 bases. V gave up 5 bases and J gave up 6 bases; unmatched junction bases: 10. This CDR3 contains 15 residues. Germline CDR1 reads SGHTA; CDR2 reads FQGTGA. The CDR3 DNA reads as TGTGCCAGCAGCGCTGATAGCGGGACTCTGGATACGCAGTATTTT. This encodes CASSADSGTLDTQYF.

The chain has TRBV7-2 and TRBJ2-7; D remains unclear. The V gene's germline CDR1 is SGHTA and CDR2 FQGNSA. Trimming removed 5 bases at V and 4 bases at J, with 6 bases between. The CDR3 consists of 11 residues. The CDR3 region has the DNA TGTGCCAGCAGCGGAGCGTACGAGCAGTACTTC. Protein product: CASSGAYEQYF.

The chain couples TRBV27 to TRBJ2-1; D gene uncertain. V was cut by 5 bases and J by 4 bases, with 15 bases left in between. The CDR3 is made up of 15 amino acids. The V gene's germline CDR1 is MNHEY and CDR2 SMNVEV (reference sequence). The CDR3, as DNA: TGTGCCAGCAGTCCGCCTTCCCGAGAGTACAATGAGCAGTTCTTC. Amino acid sequence: CASSPPSREYNEQFF.